This TCR beta chain came from a study of cytomegalovirus exposure and HLA in healthy donors. The PCR had 60 Vbeta and 13 Jbeta primers. TCRdb keeps only in-frame clones here, not all; method: immunoSEQ multiplex PCR. The sample carries more than 150,000 clones, roughly 84% recorded once. V gave up 3 bases and J gave up 0 bases, with 15 bases separating them. This CDR3 has 17 residues. Germline-derived CDR1 and CDR2 are LNHDA and SQIVND (reference sequence). This receptor was obtained from a girl in the first two years of life in good health and CMV-seronegative. The sequencing sample was made of PBMCs. The gene calls are TRBV19 and TRBJ1-3; D gene uncertain. In nucleotides, the CDR3 is TGTGCCAGTAGTATGGAGGGATCAATTTTCTCTGGAAACACCATATATTTT. Translating it yields CASSMEGSIFSGNTIYF.